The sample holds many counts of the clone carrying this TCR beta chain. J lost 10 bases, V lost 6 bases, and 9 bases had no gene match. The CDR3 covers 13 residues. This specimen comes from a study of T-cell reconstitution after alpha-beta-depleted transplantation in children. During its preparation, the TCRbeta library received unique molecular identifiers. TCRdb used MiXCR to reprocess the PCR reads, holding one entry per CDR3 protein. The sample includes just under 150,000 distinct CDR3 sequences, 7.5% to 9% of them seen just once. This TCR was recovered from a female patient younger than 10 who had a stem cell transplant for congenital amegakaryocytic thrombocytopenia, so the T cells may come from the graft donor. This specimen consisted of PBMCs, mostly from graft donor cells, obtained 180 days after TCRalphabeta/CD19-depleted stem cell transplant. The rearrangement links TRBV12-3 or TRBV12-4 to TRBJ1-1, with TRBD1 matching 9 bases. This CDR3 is CASRDRDRVGAFF. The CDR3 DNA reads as TGTGCCAGCAGGGACCGGGACAGGGTAGGAGCTTTCTTT.